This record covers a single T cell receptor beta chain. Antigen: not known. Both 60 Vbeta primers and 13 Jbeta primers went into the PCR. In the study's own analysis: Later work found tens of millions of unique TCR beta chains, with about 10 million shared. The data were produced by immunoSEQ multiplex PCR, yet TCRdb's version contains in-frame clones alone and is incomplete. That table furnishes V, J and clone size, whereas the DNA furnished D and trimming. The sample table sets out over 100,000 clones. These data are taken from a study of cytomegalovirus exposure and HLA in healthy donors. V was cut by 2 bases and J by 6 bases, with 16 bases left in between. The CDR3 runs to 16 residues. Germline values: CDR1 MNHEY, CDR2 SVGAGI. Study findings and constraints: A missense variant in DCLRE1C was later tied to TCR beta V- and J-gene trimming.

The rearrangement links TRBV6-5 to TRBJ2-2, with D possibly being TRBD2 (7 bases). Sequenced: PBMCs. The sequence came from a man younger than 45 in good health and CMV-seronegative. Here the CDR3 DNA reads TGTGCCAGCAGTTACATGGAGGGGGGGCCTTCCGGGGAGCTGTTTTTT. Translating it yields CASSYMEGGPSGELFF.